This entry is about one TCR beta chain. This record comes from a study of blood T cells in healthy people across ages. CDR1 and CDR2 (germline): ENHRY, SYGVKD. The CDR3 totals 14 residues. Between the trimmed V and J ends, which lost 4 bases and 2 bases, there was a span of 9 bases. Combining a sample-barcoded 5' primer with a J-beta primer mix, a second PCR ran for about 6 to 11 cycles. TCRdb itself ran the 5' RACE reads through MiXCR, one entry per CDR3 protein. This table has some 880,000 distinct CDR3 sequences, under 40% appearing once. The chain has TRBV10-3 and TRBJ2-1; D is undetermined. The clonotype comes from a young man in good health. The specimen was blood. The CDR3 DNA follows: TGTGCCATCAGTGTAGCCGGCACCTACAATGAGCAGTTCTTC. This gives the protein CAISVAGTYNEQFF.